This entry lists 26 T cell receptor beta chains sequenced from one sample in a study of cytotoxic CD8 clonotypes in ibrutinib-treated CLL. The method was immunoSEQ multiplex PCR; TCRdb's version includes in-frame clones alone and lacks a portion of them. This sample yields some 140,000 clones, of which around 84% are seen a single time; 3.3% belongs to the top ten. Specimen: PBMCs, collected after 24 months of ibrutinib treatment. These receptors were obtained from a human donor with chronic lymphocytic leukemia.

The chain employs TRBV13 and TRBJ2-5, with TRBD2 identical over 11 bases. The J segment lost 2 bases and the V segment lost 4 bases, leaving 6 bases of the junction unmatched. Germline V gives CDR1 PRHDT, CDR2 FYEKMQ (reference sequence). This CDR3 is built from 16 residues. Written as DNA, the CDR3 is TGTGCCAGCAGCTCTCATAGCGGGGGGGAACAAGAGACCCAGTACTTC. Amino acid sequence: CASSSHSGGEQETQYF.

This clone was counted a single time. The chain links TRBV5-5 to TRBJ1-2, with 7 bases aligning to TRBD1. Looked up from germline, CDR1 is SGHKS and CDR2 is YYEKEE (reference sequence). V lost 4 bases, J lost 2 bases, and 2 bases stayed unmatched. This CDR3 is 13 amino acids long. CDR3 in DNA: TGTGCCAGCAGCCCGGACAGGAACTATGGCTACACCTTC. It encodes CASSPDRNYGYTF.

The V and J genes are TRBV4-3 and TRBJ2-1, with TRBD2 matching over 8 bases. Germline CDR1 and CDR2: LGHNA and YSLEER. The CDR3 is 15 amino acids. J was trimmed by 8 bases and V by 4 bases; bases with no gene match: 10. The CDR3 nucleotides are TGCGCCAGCAGCCGCTTAGCGGGGTCGGGGGATGAGCAGTTCTTC. Its translation is CASSRLAGSGDEQFF.

J is TRBJ1-6 and V is TRBV19; no reliable D call. Germline CDR1 LNHDA, CDR2 SQIVND (reference sequence). Trimming stripped 0 bases from V and 6 bases from J, with 9 bases between. There are 15 residues in the CDR3. Here the CDR3 reads CASSIDSPVNSPLHF. In nucleotides, the CDR3 is TGTGCCAGTAGTATAGATTCTCCAGTTAATTCACCCCTCCACTTT.

The chain recombines TRBV11-2 with TRBJ1-1, with D possibly TRBD1 on 6 matching bases. The CDR3 covers 13 residues. Germline assignment: CDR1 SGHAT and CDR2 FQNNGV. Trimming stripped 4 bases from V and 1 base from J, with 7 bases between. CDR3 nucleotides: TGTGCCAGCAGCTCGACAGGGAACACTGAAGCTTTCTTT. Residues: CASSSTGNTEAFF.

Only one count was recorded for this clone. The gene calls are TRBV5-1 and TRBJ1-1, with no clear D. Per germline, CDR1 SGHRS and CDR2 YFSETQ. The CDR3 sequence is 13 residues long. V lost 0 bases, J lost 1 base, and 4 bases lay in between. The CDR3, as DNA: TGCGCCAGCAGCTTGGAAAGGAACACTGAAGCTTTCTTT. Translated, it gives CASSLERNTEAFF.

The chain is built from TRBV6-1 and TRBJ2-3; D ambiguous. Germline V gene data show CDR1 as MNHNS and CDR2 as SASEGT. The V end lost 7 bases, the J end lost 6 bases, and 8 bases lay between the germline ends. CDR3 length: 11 amino acids. The CDR3: CASTDRDTQYF. The CDR3 nucleotides read TGTGCCAGCACAGATCGGGATACGCAGTATTTT.

The V and J genes are TRBV2 and TRBJ2-1; tentatively, D is TRBD1 (6 bases). V was trimmed by 6 bases and J by 1 base, leaving 16 bases between them. This CDR3 contains 16 residues. Germline assignment: CDR1 SNHLY and CDR2 FYNNEI. CDR3 loop: CASRMTGKGSYNEQFF. CDR3 in DNA: TGTGCCAGCAGGATGACAGGTAAAGGTTCCTACAATGAGCAGTTCTTC.

The V gene is TRBV27, the J gene TRBJ2-7, with D possibly TRBD1 on 6 matching bases. V was shortened by 4 bases and J by 1 base, with 20 bases between the two germline ends. This CDR3 has 17 amino acids. Germline CDR1 reads MNHEY; CDR2 reads SMNVEV (reference sequence). Written as DNA, the CDR3 is TGTGCCAGCAGTTGCCCGACCCCCGGGACACCATCCTACGAGCAGTACTTC. Encoded protein: CASSCPTPGTPSYEQYF.

In its sample, this clone was seen once. The rearrangement uses TRBV5-4 and TRBJ1-1; no definite D call. V lost 0 bases, J lost 0 bases, and 6 bases lay in between. Germline CDR1 SGHNT, CDR2 YYREEE (reference sequence). The CDR3 spans 14 residues. The CDR3 DNA is TGTGCCAGCAGCTTGGATGCGATGAACACTGAAGCTTTCTTT. This sequence encodes CASSLDAMNTEAFF.

The gene calls are TRBV7-2 and TRBJ1-3; the D gene is possibly TRBD1 (6 bases). The V end was cut by 4 bases, the J end by 0 bases, with 10 bases between. This CDR3 has 15 amino acids. Per germline, CDR1 SGHTA and CDR2 FQGNSA. In DNA, the CDR3 is TGTGCCAGCAGCTCCCGGGACAACTCTGGAAACACCATATATTTT. It encodes CASSSRDNSGNTIYF.

The chain is built from TRBV21-1 and TRBJ2-3; the table's D call of TRBD2 was not tested on the DNA. TRBV21-1 is listed as a pseudogene. CDR3 length equals 12 residues. The CDR3 loop reads CASISSTDTQYF. The CDR3 nucleotides are TGTGCCAGCATTTCTAGCACAGATACGCAGTATTTT.

The CDR3 DNA follows: TGCGCCAGCAGCTTGGGAGTTGTGGGACAGGGGGCTTATAGCAATCAGCCCCAGCATTTT. It translates to CASSLGVVGQGAYSNQPQHF. This rearrangement joins TRBV5-1 to TRBJ1-5; TRBD1 aligns across 12 bases. The J segment lost 0 bases and the V segment lost 0 bases, leaving 10 bases of the junction unmatched. Per germline, CDR1 SGHRS and CDR2 YFSETQ. The length of the CDR3 is 20 residues.

V gene TRBV21-1 combines with J gene TRBJ1-1; TRBD1 reflects the table's D call only, with no check against the DNA. TRBV21-1 is an annotated pseudogene. CDR3 length: 16 residues. The CDR3 reads CASSTGSGTGSTEAFF. CDR3 nucleotides: TGTGCCAGCAGCACAGGATCCGGGACAGGGTCCACTGAAGCTTTCTTT.

V and J are TRBV9 and TRBJ2-1; D possibly corresponds to TRBD2 (6 bases). The CDR3 covers 15 residues. The V end was cut by 3 bases, the J end by 6 bases, with 16 bases between. Germline-derived CDR1 and CDR2 are SGDLS and YYNGEE. The DNA for the CDR3 is TGTGCCAGCAGCGCGGGACTCCAACCTATCAATGAGCAGTTCTTC. It translates to CASSAGLQPINEQFF.

This chain joins TRBV11-3 and TRBJ2-3, with D possibly TRBD2 on 5 matching bases. The V end was cut by 4 bases, the J end by 2 bases, with 13 bases between. The CDR3 is 15 amino acids. Per the germline V gene, CDR1 is SGHNT and CDR2 is YENEEA. The CDR3 spells CASSSRAGPTDTQYF. For the CDR3, the DNA is TGTGCCAGCAGCTCCCGCGCGGGCCCCACAGATACGCAGTATTTT.

This chain uses TRBV2 with TRBJ2-7; D uncertain. Trimming took off 10 bases at V and 3 bases at J, with 13 bases between the two ends. The CDR3 has 12 residues. Germline assignment: CDR1 SNHLY and CDR2 FYNNEI. CDR3 amino acids: CATGVEYYEQYF. The CDR3 region has the DNA TGTGCCACCGGAGTGGAGTACTACGAGCAGTACTTC. The entire variable domain, with the rest obtained from reference TRBV2 and TRBJ2-7, is as follows: EPEVTQTPSHQVTQMGQEVILRCVPISNHLYFYWYRQILGQKVEFLVSFYNNEISEKSEIFDDQFSVERPDGSNFTLKIRSTKLEDSAMYFCATGVEYYEQYFGPGTRLTVT.

The chain carries TRBV5-4 and TRBJ1-2; possible D gene TRBD1, 5 bases. Germline V gene sequence: CDR1 SGHNT, CDR2 YYREEE (reference sequence). The CDR3 sequence is 15 residues long. Trimming stripped 4 bases from V and 0 bases from J, with 13 bases between. CDR3 nucleotides: TGTGCCAGCAGCCCCCGGGACGGCGCTAACTATGGCTACACCTTC. Its protein is CASSPRDGANYGYTF.

The chain recombines TRBV7-2 with TRBJ2-6; D possibly matches TRBD1 or TRBD2 (5 bases each). From germline, CDR1 is SGHTA and CDR2 FQGNSA. The CDR3 contains 17 residues. V lost 2 bases and J lost 0, with 11 bases in between. CDR3 nucleotide sequence: TGTGCCAGCAGCTTACGGGGCATAAGCTCTGGGGCCAACGTCCTGACTTTC. Its translation: CASSLRGISSGANVLTF.

The genes are TRBV30 and TRBJ1-5, with D possibly TRBD1 on 5 matching bases. The germline V gene has CDR1 GTSNPN and CDR2 SVGIG (reference sequence). V was trimmed by 3 bases and J by 4 bases, leaving 10 bases between them. This CDR3 comprises 13 residues. CDR3 residues: CAWRPQANQPQHF. The CDR3 nucleotides read TGTGCCTGGAGGCCACAGGCAAATCAGCCCCAGCATTTT.

The chain is built from TRBV7-9 and TRBJ2-5; TRBD2 is a possible D gene (6 bases). Germline V gene sequence: CDR1 SEHNR, CDR2 FQNEAQ (reference sequence). The CDR3 length is 16 residues. Trimming took off 1 base at V and 5 bases at J, with 17 bases between the two ends. CDR3 region: CASSLVRGVSQETQYF. The DNA of the CDR3 is TGTGCCAGCAGCTTAGTTCGCGGGGTTTCGCAGGAGACCCAGTACTTC.

The rearrangement joins TRBV29-1 to TRBJ2-4; 7 bases align to TRBD1. The CDR3 runs to 13 residues. The V gene end was trimmed by 6 bases and the J gene end by 2 bases; junction bases not matched to a gene: 4. Germline CDR1 and CDR2: SQVTM and ANQGSEA. The CDR3 sequence is CSVRGGPKNIQYF. The CDR3 DNA follows: TGCAGCGTGCGAGGGGGCCCCAAAAACATTCAGTACTTC.

In its sample, this clone was seen once. The chain links TRBV18 to TRBJ1-5, with no clear D. The V and J ends lost 3 bases and 1 base respectively, with 13 bases between them. Germline loops: CDR1 KGHSH, CDR2 LQKENI. This CDR3 is built from 16 residues. The CDR3 loop is CASSPGRASSNQPQHF. CDR3 DNA sequence: TGTGCCAGCTCACCGGGAAGGGCTTCCAGCAATCAGCCCCAGCATTTT.

The chain is built from TRBV19 and TRBJ1-4; D gene uncertain. The CDR3 has 14 amino acids. V lost 5 bases and J lost 4, with 11 bases in between. The V gene's germline CDR1 is LNHDA and CDR2 SQIVND (reference sequence). The CDR3 reads CASSPGQDNEKLFF. The CDR3 DNA reads TGTGCCAGTAGTCCGGGTCAGGATAATGAAAAACTGTTTTTT.

The chain recombines TRBV7-3 with TRBJ1-6; 7 positions agree with TRBD1. CDR3 size: 13 residues. Germline CDR1 SGHTA, CDR2 FQGTGA. The V and J ends lost 8 bases and 10 bases, in that order; junction bases with no gene match: 8. CDR3 region: CASRQGLRSPLHF. In DNA, the CDR3 is TGTGCCAGCCGACAGGGATTGAGGTCACCCCTCCACTTT.

The chain couples TRBV7-9 to TRBJ1-4; the D gene is possibly TRBD1 (5 bases). The germline V gene encodes CDR1 SEHNR and CDR2 FQNEAQ (reference sequence). This CDR3 is 19 amino acids long. V was trimmed by 4 bases and J by 1 base, leaving 22 bases between them. CDR3 DNA: TGTGCCAGCAGCTCGCGCAATGCGCTTATCCAGGGAACTAATGAAAAACTGTTTTTT. Protein sequence: CASSSRNALIQGTNEKLFF. The complete variable domain, with remaining parts taken from reference TRBV7-9 and TRBJ1-4, reads DTGVSQNPRHKITKRGQNVTFRCDPISEHNRLYWYRQTLGQGPEFLTYFQNEAQLEKSRLLSDRFSAERPKGSFSTLEIQRTEQGDSAMYLCASSSRNALIQGTNEKLFFGSGTQLSVL.